This is a list of T cell receptor beta chains from one sample in a study of blood T cell repertoires in COVID-19. Some clones are missing from TCRdb's copy, which holds only in-frame ones; the method was immunoSEQ multiplex PCR. Of under 110,000 clones detected, less than 80% appear once; the ten largest clones hold 6.2%. Sequenced material: peripheral blood. The source is a man older than 75 with COVID-19, enrolled during active disease. Both conserved end residues are part of each CDR3. A D gene is named only where the DNA matches it firmly. The size field is filled for only some rows; it gives once, few, many or a size class.

abundance	v_gene	d_gene	j_gene	CDR3aa	CDR3nt
.	TRBV28	TRBD1	TRBJ2-1	CASSLVGGQKYYNEQFF	TGTGCCAGCAGTTTAGTAGGGGGACAGAAATATTACAATGAGCAGTTCTTC
.	TRBV7-9	.	TRBJ2-1	CASSFGDSYNEQFF	TGTGCCAGCAGCTTCGGGGACTCCTACAATGAGCAGTTCTTC
.	TRBV10-3	.	TRBJ2-5	CAIRDSLKETQYF	TGTGCCATCAGGGACAGTTTAAAAGAGACCCAGTACTTC
.	TRBV11-3	.	TRBJ2-2	CASSPGQTNTGELFF	TGTGCCAGCAGCCCAGGACAGACGAACACCGGTGAGCTGTTTTTT
.	TRBV3-1/TRBV3-2	.	TRBJ2-1	CASSQRNANEQFF	TGTGCCAGCAGCCAACGCAATGCGAATGAGCAGTTCTTC
.	TRBV11-3	.	TRBJ2-3	CASSLGSSEDTQYF	TGTGCCAGCAGCTTAGGGTCTAGCGAGGATACGCAGTATTTT
.	TRBV4-1	.	TRBJ2-7	CASSPPGGPNEQYF	TGCGCCAGCAGTCCCCCCGGGGGGCCGAACGAGCAGTACTTC
few	TRBV9	.	TRBJ2-2	CASSAYGTGELFF	TGTGCCAGCAGCGCCTACGGCACCGGGGAGCTGTTTTTT
few	TRBV28	TRBD1	TRBJ2-5	CASSSEDRDQETQYF	TGTGCCAGCAGTTCAGAGGACAGGGATCAAGAGACCCAGTACTTC
.	TRBV10-3	TRBD1	TRBJ1-5	CAISPQGGQPQHF	TGTGCCATCAGCCCTCAGGGGGGTCAGCCCCAGCATTTT
.	TRBV2	TRBD1	TRBJ1-3	CASSEEGANGNTIYF	TGTGCCAGCAGTGAAGAGGGGGCTAATGGAAACACCATATATTTT
.	TRBV7-2	.	TRBJ2-7	CASSLALTVTYEQYF	TGTGCCAGCAGCTTAGCTCTGACAGTAACCTACGAGCAGTACTTC
.	TRBV19	.	TRBJ1-3	CASHQGAPGNTIYF	TGTGCCAGCCACCAGGGCGCCCCTGGAAACACCATATATTTT
.	TRBV18	.	TRBJ1-4	CASSPPNGEKLFF	TGTGCCAGCTCACCTCCTAACGGGGAAAAACTGTTTTTT
.	TRBV28	.	TRBJ1-4	CATQGSATNEKLFF	TGTGCCACACAGGGCTCTGCAACTAATGAAAAACTGTTTTTT
.	TRBV11-1	.	TRBJ2-7	CASSFSTRVYEQYF	TGTGCCAGCAGCTTCTCTACTAGGGTCTACGAGCAGTACTTC
.	TRBV6-6	.	TRBJ2-2	CASILTGELFF	TGTGCCAGTATATTAACCGGGGAGCTGTTTTTT
.	TRBV28	TRBD1	TRBJ2-2	CASRTGQFTGELFF	TGTGCCAGCAGGACGGGACAGTTCACCGGGGAGCTGTTTTTT
.	TRBV7-9	TRBD1	TRBJ1-6	CASSLGSPQGTGGSPLHF	TGTGCCAGCAGCTTAGGATCACCCCAGGGAACAGGGGGTTCACCCCTCCACTTT
.	TRBV4-2	.	TRBJ2-1	CASSPPASPHNEQFF	TGTGCCAGCAGCCCCCCCGCTAGCCCGCACAATGAGCAGTTCTTC
.	TRBV19	TRBD1	TRBJ1-1	CASTMTGEGTEAFF	TGTGCCAGTACCATGACAGGGGAGGGCACTGAAGCTTTCTTT
.	TRBV4-1	.	TRBJ1-6	CASSPGPVDRVQESPLHF	TGCGCCAGCAGCCCAGGACCGGTCGACAGAGTTCAAGAGTCACCCCTCCACTTT
once	TRBV10-3	.	TRBJ1-1	CAISEREGNTEAFF	TGTGCCATCAGTGAGCGAGAGGGGAACACTGAAGCTTTCTTT
.	TRBV11-2	TRBD2	TRBJ2-1	CASSQPQAGVTGEQFF	TGTGCCAGCAGCCAACCCCAAGCGGGAGTGACCGGTGAGCAGTTCTTC
.	TRBV6-1	.	TRBJ2-3	CASSEAGQYGQPLPTDTQYF	TGTGCCAGCAGTGAAGCGGGTCAGTACGGACAGCCTCTACCCACAGATACGCAGTATTTT
.	TRBV28	TRBD2	TRBJ2-7	CASSPRGGPSPYEQYF	TGTGCCAGCAGCCCGCGGGGGGGACCGTCCCCCTACGAGCAGTACTTC
.	TRBV10-3	TRBD1	TRBJ1-2	CAISEDRDGYTF	TGTGCCATCAGTGAGGACAGGGATGGCTACACCTTC
large	TRBV4-3	.	TRBJ1-3	CASSRGGSGNTIYF	TGCGCCAGCAGCCGGGGCGGCTCTGGAAACACCATATATTTT
.	TRBV3-1/TRBV3-2	.	TRBJ2-7	CASSQGLGLVGEQYF	TGTGCCAGCAGCCAAGGACTAGGCCTGGTGGGAGAGCAGTACTTC
.	TRBV6-4	.	TRBJ1-2	CASSDGTVYTF	TGTGCCAGCAGTGACGGCACAGTCTACACCTTC
.	TRBV7-7	TRBD1	TRBJ2-2	CASTLGQGESGELFF	TGTGCTAGCACCCTGGGACAGGGGGAATCCGGGGAGCTGTTTTTT
.	TRBV7-6	TRBD2	TRBJ2-1	CASSFDQGGSSGRYNEQFF	TGTGCCAGCAGCTTCGACCAGGGGGGGTCTAGCGGGAGGTACAATGAGCAGTTCTTC
.	TRBV4-2	.	TRBJ2-4	CASSQDTAAYEIDIQYF	TGTGCCAGCAGCCAAGATACGGCAGCGTACGAGATTGACATTCAGTACTTC
few	TRBV28	TRBD1	TRBJ2-3	CASKGARAITDTQYF	TGTGCCAGCAAGGGGGCCCGAGCCATCACAGATACGCAGTATTTT
.	TRBV6-5	TRBD2	TRBJ2-7	CASSPLTSGRWEQYF	TGTGCCAGCAGTCCCCTGACTAGCGGGAGATGGGAGCAGTACTTC
.	TRBV6-5	TRBD1	TRBJ2-1	CASSYNTGDNEQFF	TGTGCCAGCAGTTACAACACAGGGGACAATGAGCAGTTCTTC
.	TRBV28	.	TRBJ1-2	CASSPGTRLFGYTF	TGTGCCAGCAGTCCTGGGACAAGACTCTTCGGCTACACCTTC
few	TRBV19	TRBD1	TRBJ2-2	CASTRGPLSGELFF	TGTGCCAGTACCAGGGGGCCCCTCTCCGGGGAGCTGTTTTTT
few	TRBV20-1	TRBD1	TRBJ2-7	CSASEDRVPFYEQYF	TGCAGTGCTAGTGAGGACAGGGTCCCCTTCTACGAGCAGTACTTC